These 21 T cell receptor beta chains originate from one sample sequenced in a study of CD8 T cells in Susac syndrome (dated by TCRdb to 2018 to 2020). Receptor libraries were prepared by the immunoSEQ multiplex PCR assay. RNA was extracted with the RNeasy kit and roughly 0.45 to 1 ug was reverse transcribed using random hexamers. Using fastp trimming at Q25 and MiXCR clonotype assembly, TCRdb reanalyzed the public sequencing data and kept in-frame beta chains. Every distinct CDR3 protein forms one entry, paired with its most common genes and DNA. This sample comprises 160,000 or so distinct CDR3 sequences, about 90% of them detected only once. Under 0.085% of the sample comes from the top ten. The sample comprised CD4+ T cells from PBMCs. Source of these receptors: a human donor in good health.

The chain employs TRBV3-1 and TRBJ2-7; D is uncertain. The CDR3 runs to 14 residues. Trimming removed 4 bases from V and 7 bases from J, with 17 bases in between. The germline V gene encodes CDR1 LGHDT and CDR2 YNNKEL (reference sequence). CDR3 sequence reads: CASSRGHMAREQYF. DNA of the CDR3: TGTGCCAGCAGCCGCGGCCACATGGCCCGGGAGCAGTACTTC.

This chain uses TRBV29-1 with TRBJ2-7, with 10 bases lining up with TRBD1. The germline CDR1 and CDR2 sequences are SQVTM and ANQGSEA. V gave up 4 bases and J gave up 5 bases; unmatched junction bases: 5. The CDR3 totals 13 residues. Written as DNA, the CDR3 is TGCAGCGTTGGACAGGGGGCATTCGACGAGCAGTACTTC. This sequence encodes CSVGQGAFDEQYF.

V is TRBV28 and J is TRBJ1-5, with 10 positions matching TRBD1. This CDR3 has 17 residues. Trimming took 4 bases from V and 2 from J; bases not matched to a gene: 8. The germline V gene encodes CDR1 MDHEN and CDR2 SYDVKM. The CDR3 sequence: CASSSPGQGTRNQPQHF. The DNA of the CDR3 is TGTGCCAGCAGTTCACCGGGACAGGGGACGCGCAATCAGCCCCAGCATTTT.

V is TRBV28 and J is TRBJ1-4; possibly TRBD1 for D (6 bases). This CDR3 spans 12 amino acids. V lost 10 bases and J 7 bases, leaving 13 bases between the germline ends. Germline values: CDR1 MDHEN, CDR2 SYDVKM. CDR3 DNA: TGTGCCACCCGGGGGGGGGCTGAAAAACTGTTTTTT. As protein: CATRGGAEKLFF.

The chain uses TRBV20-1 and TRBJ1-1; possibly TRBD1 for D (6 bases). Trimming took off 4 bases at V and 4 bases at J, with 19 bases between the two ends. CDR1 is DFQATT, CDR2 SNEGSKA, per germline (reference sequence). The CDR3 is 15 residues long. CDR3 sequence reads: CSATKGGGFITEAFF. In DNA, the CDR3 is TGCAGTGCTACTAAGGGGGGAGGTTTTATCACTGAAGCTTTCTTT.

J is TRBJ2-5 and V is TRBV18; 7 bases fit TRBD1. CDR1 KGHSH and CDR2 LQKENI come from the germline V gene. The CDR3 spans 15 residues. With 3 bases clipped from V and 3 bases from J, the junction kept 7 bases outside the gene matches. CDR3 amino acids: CASSPRIGQEETQYF. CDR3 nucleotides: TGTGCCAGCTCACCCCGGATCGGACAGGAAGAGACCCAGTACTTC.

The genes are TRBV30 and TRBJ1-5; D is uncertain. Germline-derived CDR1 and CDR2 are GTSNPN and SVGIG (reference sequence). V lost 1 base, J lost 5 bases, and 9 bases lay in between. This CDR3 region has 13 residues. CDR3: CAWSEDGDQPQHF. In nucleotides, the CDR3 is TGTGCCTGGAGTGAGGACGGGGATCAGCCCCAGCATTTT. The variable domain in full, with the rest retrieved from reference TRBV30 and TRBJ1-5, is SQTIHQWPATLVQPVGSPLSLECTVEGTSNPNLYWYRQAAGRGLQLLFYSVGIGQISSEVPQNLSASRPQDRQFILSSKKLLLSDSGFYLCAWSEDGDQPQHFGDGTRLSIL.

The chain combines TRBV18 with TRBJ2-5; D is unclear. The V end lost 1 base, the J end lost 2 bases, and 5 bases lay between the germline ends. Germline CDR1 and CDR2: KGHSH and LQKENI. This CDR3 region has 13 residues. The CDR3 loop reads CASSPQQQETQYF. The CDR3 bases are TGTGCCAGCTCACCACAACAGCAAGAGACCCAGTACTTC.

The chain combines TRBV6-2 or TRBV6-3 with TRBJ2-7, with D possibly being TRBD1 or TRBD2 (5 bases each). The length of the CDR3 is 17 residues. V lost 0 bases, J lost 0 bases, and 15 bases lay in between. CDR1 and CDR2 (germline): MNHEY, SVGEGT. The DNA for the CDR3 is TGTGCCAGCAGTTACTCGAATGCCCGGGACGGCTCCTACGAGCAGTACTTC. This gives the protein CASSYSNARDGSYEQYF.

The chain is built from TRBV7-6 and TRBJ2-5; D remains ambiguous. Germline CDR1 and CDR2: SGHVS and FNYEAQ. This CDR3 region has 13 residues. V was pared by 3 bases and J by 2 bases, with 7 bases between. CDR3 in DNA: TGTGCCAGCAGCTTCGACTTACAAGAGACCCAGTACTTC. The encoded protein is CASSFDLQETQYF.

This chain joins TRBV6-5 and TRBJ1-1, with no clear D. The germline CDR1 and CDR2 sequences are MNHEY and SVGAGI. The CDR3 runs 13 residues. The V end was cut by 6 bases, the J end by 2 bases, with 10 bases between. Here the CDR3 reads CASSKLGNTEAFF. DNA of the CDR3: TGTGCCAGCAGCAAGCTGGGTAACACTGAAGCTTTCTTT.

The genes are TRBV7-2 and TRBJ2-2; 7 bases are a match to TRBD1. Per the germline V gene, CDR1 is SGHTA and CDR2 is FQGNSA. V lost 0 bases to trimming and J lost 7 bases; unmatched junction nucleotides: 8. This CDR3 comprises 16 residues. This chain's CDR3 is CASSLALYRGRGELFF. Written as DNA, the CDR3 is TGTGCCAGCAGCTTAGCCTTATACAGGGGACGCGGGGAGCTGTTTTTT.

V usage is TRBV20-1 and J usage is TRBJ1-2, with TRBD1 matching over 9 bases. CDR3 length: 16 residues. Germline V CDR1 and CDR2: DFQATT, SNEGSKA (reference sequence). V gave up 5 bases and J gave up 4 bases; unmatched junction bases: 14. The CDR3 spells CSAGEQGADSPYGYTF. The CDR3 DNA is TGCAGTGCTGGTGAACAGGGGGCTGATTCACCCTATGGCTACACCTTC.

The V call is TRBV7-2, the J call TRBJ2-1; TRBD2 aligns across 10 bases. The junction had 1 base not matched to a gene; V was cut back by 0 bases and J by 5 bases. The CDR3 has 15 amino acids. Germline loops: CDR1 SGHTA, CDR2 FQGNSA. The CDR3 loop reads CASSLASGGDNEQFF. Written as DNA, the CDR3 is TGTGCCAGCAGCTTAGCGAGCGGGGGGGACAATGAGCAGTTCTTC.

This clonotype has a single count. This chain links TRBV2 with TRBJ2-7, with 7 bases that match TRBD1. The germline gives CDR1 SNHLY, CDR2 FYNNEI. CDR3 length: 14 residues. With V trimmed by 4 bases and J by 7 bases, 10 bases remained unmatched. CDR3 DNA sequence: TGTGCCAGCAGTGCGGAGCAGGGGGTAGGGGAGCAGTACTTC. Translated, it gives CASSAEQGVGEQYF. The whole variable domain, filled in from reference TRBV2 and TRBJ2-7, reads EPEVTQTPSHQVTQMGQEVILRCVPISNHLYFYWYRQILGQKVEFLVSFYNNEISEKSEIFDDQFSVERPDGSNFTLKIRSTKLEDSAMYFCASSAEQGVGEQYFGPGTRLTVT.

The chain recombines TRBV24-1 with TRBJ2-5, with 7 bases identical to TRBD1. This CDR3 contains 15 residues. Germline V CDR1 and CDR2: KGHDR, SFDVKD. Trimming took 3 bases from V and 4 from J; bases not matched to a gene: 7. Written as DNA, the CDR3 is TGTGCCACCAGTGATAAGGGGGCGTCCCTAGAGACCCAGTACTTC. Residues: CATSDKGASLETQYF.

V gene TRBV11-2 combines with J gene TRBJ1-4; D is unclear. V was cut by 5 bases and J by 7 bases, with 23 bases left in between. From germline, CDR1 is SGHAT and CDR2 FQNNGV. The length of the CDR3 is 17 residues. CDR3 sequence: CASSKVPTGRKGEKLFF. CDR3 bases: TGTGCCAGCAGCAAAGTCCCGACCGGGAGGAAAGGTGAAAAACTGTTTTTT. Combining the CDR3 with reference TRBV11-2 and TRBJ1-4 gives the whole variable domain EAGVAQSPRYKIIEKRQSVAFWCNPISGHATLYWYQQILGQGPKLLIQFQNNGVVDDSQLPKDRFSAERLKGVDSTLKIQPAKLEDSAVYLCASSKVPTGRKGEKLFFGSGTQLSVL.

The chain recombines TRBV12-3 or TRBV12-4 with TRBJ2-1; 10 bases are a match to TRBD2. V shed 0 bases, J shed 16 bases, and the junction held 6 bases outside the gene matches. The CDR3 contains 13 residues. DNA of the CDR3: TGTGCCAGCAGTTTAGCGGCTAGCGGGAGCGGCTTCTTC. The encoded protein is CASSLAASGSGFF.

The CDR3 sequence: CASSLDPGQQETQYF. CDR3 sequence (DNA): TGCGCCAGCAGCTTGGATCCGGGACAACAAGAGACCCAGTACTTC. V usage is TRBV5-1 and J usage is TRBJ2-5; perhaps TRBD1 as D (6 bases). Deletions cut 0 bases from V and 2 bases from J, with 11 bases between. CDR3 length: 15 residues. From germline, CDR1 is SGHRS and CDR2 YFSETQ.

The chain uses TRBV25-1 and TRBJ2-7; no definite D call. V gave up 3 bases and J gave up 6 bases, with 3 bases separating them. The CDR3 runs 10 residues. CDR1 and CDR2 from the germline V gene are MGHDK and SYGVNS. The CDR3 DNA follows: TGTGCCAGCAGTGACACCGAGCAGTACTTC. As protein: CASSDTEQYF.

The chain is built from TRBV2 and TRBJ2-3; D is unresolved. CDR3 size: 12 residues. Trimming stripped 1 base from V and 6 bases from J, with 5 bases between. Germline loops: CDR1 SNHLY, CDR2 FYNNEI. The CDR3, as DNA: TGTGCCAGCAGTGAAGAGCTGGATACGCAGTATTTT. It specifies CASSEELDTQYF.